The 30 T cell receptor beta chains below were found in one sample sequenced in a study of T-cell memory formation after mild COVID-19. Via MiXCR, TCRdb re-called the 5' RACE reads, giving one row per CDR3 protein. The table shows about 150,000 distinct CDR3 sequences, with approximately 13% occurring only once. Sequenced material: PBMCs or a T cell subset sorted from them (not recorded which). The source is a man aged 18 to 30 who had mild COVID-19 (a few samples of this study predate the infection). Cell type and time point are not known.

This clonotype was recorded at least ten times. This rearrangement joins TRBV18 to TRBJ2-7; tentatively, D is TRBD1 or TRBD2 (5 bases each). From germline, CDR1 is KGHSH and CDR2 LQKENI. The CDR3 spans 14 residues. Trimming left V 3 bases short and J 5 bases short, with 14 bases between. The chain's CDR3 is CASSPGTAENEQYF. CDR3 in DNA: TGTGCCAGCTCACCTGGGACCGCGGAAAACGAGCAGTACTTC.

This clonotype was seen a handful of times. This chain connects TRBV7-9 to TRBJ2-1; TRBD1 aligns across 10 bases. This CDR3 contains 17 residues. Germline-derived CDR1 and CDR2 are SEHNR and FQNEAQ (reference sequence). Germline trimming cut 6 bases from V and 5 bases from J; bases unmatched to any gene: 13. The CDR3 is CASRAPGQGSIHNEQFF. In DNA form, the CDR3 reads TGTGCCAGCAGAGCCCCGGGACAGGGGTCTATCCACAATGAGCAGTTCTTC.

This clonotype has a count of ten or more. The chain employs TRBV5-1 and TRBJ2-5; TRBD2 agrees at 11 bases. The germline CDR1 and CDR2 sequences are SGHRS and YFSETQ. The CDR3 is 16 residues long. V lost 1 base, J lost 5 bases, and 7 bases stayed unmatched. This CDR3 reads CASSLRPSGGLETQYF. In nucleotides, the CDR3 is TGCGCCAGCAGCTTGAGGCCTAGCGGGGGGTTGGAGACCCAGTACTTC.

Many counts were recorded for this clonotype. This chain uses TRBV7-2 with TRBJ2-1, with unresolved D. Germline-derived CDR1 and CDR2 are SGHTA and FQGNSA. The CDR3 has 13 amino acids. V was cut by 3 bases and J by 5 bases, with 8 bases left in between. CDR3 sequence (DNA): TGTGCCAGCAGCTTGAACGGAGACAATGAGCAGTTCTTC. This translates into CASSLNGDNEQFF. Based on the CDR3 plus reference TRBV7-2 and TRBJ2-1, the full variable domain is GAGVSQSPSNKVTEKGKDVELRCDPISGHTALYWYRQSLGQGLEFLIYFQGNSAPDKSGLPSDRFSAERTGGSVSTLTIQRTQQEDSAVYLCASSLNGDNEQFFGPGTRLTVL.

This clonotype was counted between two and nine times. CDR3 amino acids: CSVGVAGGPKKTQYF. For the CDR3, the DNA is TGCAGCGTTGGGGTAGCGGGGGGGCCCAAAAAGACCCAGTACTTC. The V call is TRBV29-1, the J call TRBJ2-5, with TRBD2 identical over 11 bases. CDR1 SQVTM and CDR2 ANQGSEA come from the germline V gene. The length of the CDR3 is 15 residues. V shed 4 bases, J shed 6 bases, and the junction held 10 bases outside the gene matches.

The chain links TRBV20-1 to TRBJ2-1; unclear D gene. With 0 bases removed from V and 8 bases from J, the gap between germline ends came to 11 bases. The CDR3 has 13 amino acids. From germline, CDR1 is DFQATT and CDR2 SNEGSKA (reference sequence). DNA of the CDR3: TGCAGTGCTAGAGATCCCAGGCTCGATGAGCAGTTCTTC. Translating gives CSARDPRLDEQFF.

V gene TRBV12-3 or TRBV12-4 combines with J gene TRBJ2-7; D might be TRBD2 (5 bases). CDR3 size: 14 residues. Trimming took 5 bases from V and 4 from J, leaving 15 bases between them. CDR3 sequence reads: CASSTGNAVYEQYF. The CDR3 nucleotides read TGTGCCAGCAGTACGGGGAACGCCGTTTACGAGCAGTACTTC.

At least ten counts were recorded for this clonotype. At one end the junction does not follow the germline gene, possibly because of a read error. The CDR3 sequence is CASSLAVNTEAFF. CDR3 nucleotides: TGCGCCAGCAGCTTGGCCGTAAACACTGAAGCTTTCTTT. The chain combines TRBV5-4 with TRBJ1-1, with D hard to call. CDR3 length equals 13 residues. The germline V gene encodes CDR1 SGHNT and CDR2 YYREEE (reference sequence).

Many counts were recorded for this clonotype. The V gene is TRBV6-6, the J gene TRBJ1-1; unclear D gene. Germline V gene data show CDR1 as MNHNY and CDR2 as SVGAGI (reference sequence). This CDR3 comprises 12 residues. Trimming shortened V by 6 bases and J by 3 bases, and 8 bases separated the two germline ends. The CDR3 DNA reads as TGTGCCAGCAGGCTCGGGGACACTGAAGCTTTCTTT. Translation gives CASRLGDTEAFF.

The chain is built from TRBV2 and TRBJ2-2; a possible D gene is TRBD1 (7 bases). The germline V and J ends were trimmed by 0 bases and 7 bases, with 12 bases remaining between them. This CDR3 contains 15 residues. Germline assignment: CDR1 SNHLY and CDR2 FYNNEI. The CDR3 reads CASSEAPRGVGELFF. In DNA, the CDR3 is TGTGCCAGCAGTGAAGCCCCCAGGGGGGTCGGGGAGCTGTTTTTT.

The chain has TRBV21-1 and TRBJ2-1; the DNA was not compared with TRBD1, the D call given in the table. TRBV21-1 is assigned pseudogene status. The CDR3 is 19 amino acids. The CDR3: CASSNGLFRRGSSYNEQFF. The CDR3 region has the DNA TGTGCCAGCAGCAATGGTTTGTTTAGGAGGGGGTCGTCCTACAATGAGCAGTTCTTC.

This clonotype was detected only a few times. The gene calls are TRBV9 and TRBJ2-5; D remains unclear. This CDR3 is built from 14 residues. Trimming stripped 3 bases from V and 7 bases from J, with 16 bases between. CDR1 and CDR2 from the germline V gene are SGDLS and YYNGEE. In DNA form, the CDR3 reads TGTGCCAGCAGCGACATGGTGGAGAGTGGGACCCAGTACTTC. Translation gives CASSDMVESGTQYF.

The V gene is TRBV5-6, the J gene TRBJ1-1; a weak D match, TRBD1 (5 bases). V was shortened by 4 bases and J by 8 bases, with 24 bases between the two germline ends. From germline, CDR1 is SGHDT and CDR2 YYEEEE. The CDR3 runs 16 residues. CDR3 DNA: TGTGCCAGCAGCCCTTGGCCGGCAGGGCAGACTTTCGAAGCTTTCTTT. Residues: CASSPWPAGQTFEAFF.

This clonotype has only a few counts. The V gene is TRBV29-1, the J gene TRBJ2-3; D not certain. Germline V gives CDR1 SQVTM, CDR2 ANQGSEA. V was trimmed by 4 bases and J by 3 bases, leaving 8 bases between them. This CDR3 contains 12 residues. The CDR3 loop reads CSVARITDTQYF. Written as DNA, the CDR3 is TGCAGCGTTGCCAGAATTACAGATACGCAGTATTTT.

In its sample, this clonotype was seen many times. The V and J genes are TRBV4-3 and TRBJ2-3, with D possibly TRBD2 on 5 matching bases. Germline V gene lookup returns CDR1 LGHNA and CDR2 YSLEER. This CDR3 contains 14 residues. Trimming cost V 0 bases and J 7 bases, with 11 bases left between them. CDR3: CASSQDRAGYTQYF. The CDR3 DNA sequence: TGCGCCAGCAGCCAAGATCGGGCGGGTTATACGCAGTATTTT.

This clonotype was seen more than once but under ten times. V usage is TRBV29-1 and J usage is TRBJ2-5; D is perhaps TRBD2 (6 bases). Germline V gene sequence: CDR1 SQVTM, CDR2 ANQGSEA. The CDR3 sequence is 13 residues long. Trimming shortened V by 7 bases and J by 3 bases, and 15 bases separated the two germline ends. The CDR3 nucleotides read TGCAGCGCCCATGCTCGGGGGAAAGAGACCCAGTACTTC. Its translation: CSAHARGKETQYF.

This clonotype was counted between two and nine times. The chain has TRBV20-1 and TRBJ2-5; 10 bases are shared with TRBD2. Germline V gene lookup returns CDR1 DFQATT and CDR2 SNEGSKA (reference sequence). V lost 7 bases, J lost 5 bases, and 7 bases stayed unmatched. The CDR3 consists of 13 residues. The CDR3 sequence: CSEKRGGGETQYF. The CDR3 region has the DNA TGCAGTGAAAAGCGGGGGGGAGGCGAGACCCAGTACTTC.

The chain couples TRBV7-3 to TRBJ2-1, with D possibly matching TRBD1 (6 bases). The CDR3 spans 14 residues. Trimming pared 1 base from V and 8 bases from J, leaving 12 bases between. Germline V gene sequence: CDR1 SGHTA, CDR2 FQGTGA. The CDR3 DNA is TGTGCCAGCAGCTTAAATGGGGGCGCATATGAGCAGTTCTTC. It is translated as CASSLNGGAYEQFF.

The V and J genes are TRBV6-4 and TRBJ1-5; D unclear. The CDR3 is made up of 17 amino acids. Per the germline V gene, CDR1 is MRHNA and CDR2 is SNTAGT. Trimming stripped 2 bases from V and 0 bases from J, with 14 bases between. The CDR3 reads CASSDAGAGISNQPQHF. The CDR3 nucleotides are TGTGCCAGCAGTGACGCGGGAGCTGGGATTAGCAATCAGCCCCAGCATTTT.

The chain couples TRBV5-6 to TRBJ2-5; D might be TRBD1 (5 bases). This CDR3 contains 15 residues. Germline assignment: CDR1 SGHDT and CDR2 YYEEEE. The V and J ends lost 4 bases and 0 bases respectively, with 13 bases between them. CDR3 in amino acids: CASSRRQPYQETQYF. DNA of the CDR3: TGTGCCAGCAGCCGCAGACAGCCCTACCAAGAGACCCAGTACTTC.

J is TRBJ2-1 and V is TRBV7-3; D not resolved. CDR1 and CDR2 from the germline V gene are SGHTA and FQGTGA. The V gene lost 2 bases and the J gene lost 6 bases, with 11 bases spanning the gap. This CDR3 comprises 14 residues. DNA for the CDR3: TGTGCCAGCAGCTTACTGGCCCGTTCCAATGAGCAGTTCTTC. This gives the protein CASSLLARSNEQFF.

The rearrangement links TRBV19 to TRBJ2-5; 10 bases are shared with TRBD2. With 9 bases clipped from V and 0 bases from J, the junction kept 7 bases outside the gene matches. CDR3 length: 15 amino acids. In germline, CDR1 is LNHDA, CDR2 SQIVND (reference sequence). The CDR3 sequence is CASSGSGGYQETQYF. CDR3 coding DNA: TGTGCCAGCTCAGGTAGCGGGGGGTACCAAGAGACCCAGTACTTC.

This clonotype appeared many times. The chain joins TRBV28 to TRBJ2-7; D perhaps matches TRBD1 (6 bases). Germline CDR1 MDHEN, CDR2 SYDVKM. The CDR3 runs 13 residues. The V gene lost 3 bases and the J gene lost 6 bases, with 12 bases spanning the gap. The CDR3 DNA reads TGTGCCAGCAGTTTTACACAGGGTCTCGAGCAGTACGTC. It translates to CASSFTQGLEQYV.

This clonotype was counted between two and nine times. This chain links TRBV7-2 with TRBJ2-7; D gene ambiguous. This CDR3 region has 15 residues. CDR1 SGHTA and CDR2 FQGNSA come from the germline V gene. V lost 1 base and J 3 bases, leaving 13 bases between the germline ends. The CDR3 here is CASSLVYRQDYEQYF. CDR3 nucleotide sequence: TGTGCCAGCAGCTTAGTGTATAGGCAAGACTACGAGCAGTACTTC.

The chain recombines TRBV5-5 with TRBJ2-2; D might be TRBD1 or TRBD2, each matching 5 bases. The germline CDR1 and CDR2 sequences are SGHKS and YYEKEE (reference sequence). V shed 1 base and J shed 6 bases, with 16 bases lying between them. This CDR3 is built from 16 residues. CDR3 sequence (DNA): TGTGCCAGCAGCTTGCACGGGGACCGAGTCTCCGGGGAGCTGTTTTTT. This encodes CASSLHGDRVSGELFF.

This clonotype occurred a few times. The chain has TRBV5-1 and TRBJ2-5; the match to TRBD1 covers 8 bases. Germline lookup yields CDR1 SGHRS and CDR2 YFSETQ. After removal of 7 bases from V and 1 base from J, the junction contained 3 bases not matched to a gene. This CDR3 has 13 amino acids. CDR3 protein: CASVGTGQETQYF. The DNA of the CDR3 is TGCGCCAGCGTGGGGACAGGCCAAGAGACCCAGTACTTC.

The chain is built from TRBV5-1 and TRBJ2-1, with D possibly TRBD1 on 6 matching bases. Germline V CDR1 and CDR2: SGHRS, YFSETQ. V lost 0 bases and J 0 bases, leaving 10 bases between the germline ends. This CDR3 spans 16 amino acids. The CDR3 spells CASSLGDIRSYNEQFF. Here the CDR3 DNA reads TGCGCCAGCAGCTTGGGGGACATCCGCTCCTACAATGAGCAGTTCTTC.

The table lists this clonotype with a few counts. This chain joins TRBV7-9 and TRBJ2-2; maybe TRBD1 (5 bases). Germline CDR1 is SEHNR and CDR2 is FQNEAQ (reference sequence). Trimming left V 3 bases short and J 2 bases short, with 7 bases between. The CDR3 loop spans 14 amino acids. CDR3 in amino acids: CASSFGQNTGELFF. The CDR3 DNA sequence: TGTGCCAGCAGCTTTGGACAAAACACCGGGGAGCTGTTTTTT.

This clonotype was found a few times. The J gene is TRBJ2-7, the V gene TRBV10-3; 7 bases agree with TRBD2. Germline lookup yields CDR1 ENHRY and CDR2 SYGVKD. V shed 6 bases, J shed 3 bases, and the junction held 17 bases outside the gene matches. The CDR3 is made up of 17 amino acids. The CDR3 DNA reads as TGTGCCATCAGGCTGCCGGGCCGAGGGGCGGGGGTCTACGAGCAGTACTTC. This translates into CAIRLPGRGAGVYEQYF.

This chain links TRBV29-1 with TRBJ2-1, with TRBD2 identical over 12 bases. The trim removed 7 bases at V and 11 bases at J, leaving 9 bases unmatched. This CDR3 has 13 amino acids. CDR1 and CDR2 from the germline V gene are SQVTM and ANQGSEA. The CDR3 coding sequence is TGCAGCGACCGACGAACTAGCGGGGGGAAGCAGTTCTTC. Protein sequence: CSDRRTSGGKQFF.